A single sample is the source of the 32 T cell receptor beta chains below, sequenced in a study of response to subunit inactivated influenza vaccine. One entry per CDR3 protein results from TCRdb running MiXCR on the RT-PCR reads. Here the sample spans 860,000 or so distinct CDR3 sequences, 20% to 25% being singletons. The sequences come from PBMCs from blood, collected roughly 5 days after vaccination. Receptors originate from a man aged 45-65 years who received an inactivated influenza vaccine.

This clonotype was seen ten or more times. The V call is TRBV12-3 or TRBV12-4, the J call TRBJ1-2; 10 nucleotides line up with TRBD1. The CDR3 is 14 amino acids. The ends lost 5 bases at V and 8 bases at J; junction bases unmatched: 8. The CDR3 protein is CASSLTDRGGGYTF. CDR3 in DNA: TGTGCCAGCAGTCTAACGGACAGGGGGGGCGGCTACACCTTC.

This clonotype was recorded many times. CDR3 sequence reads: CASIRGGSLNTEAFF. The CDR3 DNA reads as TGTGCCAGCATAAGGGGAGGCAGTCTGAACACTGAAGCTTTCTTT. The chain recombines TRBV12-3 or TRBV12-4 with TRBJ1-1; D is perhaps TRBD1 (5 bases). The CDR3 sequence is 15 residues long. V was pared by 7 bases and J by 0 bases, with 15 bases between.

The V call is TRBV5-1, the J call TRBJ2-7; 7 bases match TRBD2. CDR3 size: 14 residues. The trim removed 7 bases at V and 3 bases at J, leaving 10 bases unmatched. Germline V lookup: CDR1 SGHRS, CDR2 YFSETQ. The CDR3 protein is CASWEGRYHYEQYF. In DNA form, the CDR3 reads TGCGCCAGCTGGGAGGGCAGGTACCACTACGAGCAGTACTTC.

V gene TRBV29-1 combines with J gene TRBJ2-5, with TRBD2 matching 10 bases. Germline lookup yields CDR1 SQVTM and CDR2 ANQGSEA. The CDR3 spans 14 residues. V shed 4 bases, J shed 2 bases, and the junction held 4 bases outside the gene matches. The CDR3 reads CSVGVAGGQETQYF. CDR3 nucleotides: TGCAGCGTTGGGGTAGCGGGAGGTCAAGAGACCCAGTACTTC. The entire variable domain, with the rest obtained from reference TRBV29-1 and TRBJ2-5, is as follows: SAVISQKPSRDICQRGTSLTIQCQVDSQVTMMFWYRQQPGQSLTLIATANQGSEATYESGFVIDKFPISRPNLTFSTLTVSNMSPEDSSIYLCSVGVAGGQETQYFGPGTRLLVL.

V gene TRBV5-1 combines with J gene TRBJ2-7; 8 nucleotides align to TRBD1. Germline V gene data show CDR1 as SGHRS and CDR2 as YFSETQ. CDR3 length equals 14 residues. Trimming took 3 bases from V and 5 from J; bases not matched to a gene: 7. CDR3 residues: CASSYGQGGDEQYF. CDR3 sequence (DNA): TGCGCCAGCAGCTACGGACAGGGTGGCGACGAGCAGTACTTC. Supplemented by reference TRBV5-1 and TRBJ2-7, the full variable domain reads KAGVTQTPRYLIKTRGQQVTLSCSPISGHRSVSWYQQTPGQGLQFLFEYFSETQRNKGNFPGRFSGRQFSNSRSEMNVSTLELGDSALYLCASSYGQGGDEQYFGPGTRLTVT.

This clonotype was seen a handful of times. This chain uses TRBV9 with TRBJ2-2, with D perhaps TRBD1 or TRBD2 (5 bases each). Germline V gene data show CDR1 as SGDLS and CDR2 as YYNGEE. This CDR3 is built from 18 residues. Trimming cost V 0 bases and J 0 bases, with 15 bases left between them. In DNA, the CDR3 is TGTGCCAGCAGCGTAGAACCGGGACGGTCTTCGAACACCGGGGAGCTGTTTTTT. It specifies CASSVEPGRSSNTGELFF.

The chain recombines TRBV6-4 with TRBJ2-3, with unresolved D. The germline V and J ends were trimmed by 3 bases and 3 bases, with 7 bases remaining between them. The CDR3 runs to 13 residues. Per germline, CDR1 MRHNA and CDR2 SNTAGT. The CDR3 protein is CASSDRPTDTQYF. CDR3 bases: TGTGCCAGCAGTGATAGACCTACAGATACGCAGTATTTT.

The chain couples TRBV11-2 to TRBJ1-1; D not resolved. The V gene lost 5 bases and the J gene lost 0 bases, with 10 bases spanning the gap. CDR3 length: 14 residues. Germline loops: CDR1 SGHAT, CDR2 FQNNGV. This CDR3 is CASSTRTVNTEAFF. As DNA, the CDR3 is TGTGCCAGCAGCACTAGAACTGTGAACACTGAAGCTTTCTTT.

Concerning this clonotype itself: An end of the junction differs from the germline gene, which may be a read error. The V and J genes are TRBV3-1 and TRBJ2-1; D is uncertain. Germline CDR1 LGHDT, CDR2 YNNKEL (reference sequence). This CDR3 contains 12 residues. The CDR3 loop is CASSQAYTEQFF. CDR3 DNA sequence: TGTGCCAGCAGCCAAGCCTACACTGAGCAGTTCTTC.

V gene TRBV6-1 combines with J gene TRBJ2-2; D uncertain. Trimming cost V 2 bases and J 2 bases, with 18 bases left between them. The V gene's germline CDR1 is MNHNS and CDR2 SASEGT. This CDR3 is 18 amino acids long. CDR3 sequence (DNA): TGTGCCAGCAGTGAATTCTTTGAGTCAGCTACAAACACCGGGGAGCTGTTTTTT. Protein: CASSEFFESATNTGELFF.

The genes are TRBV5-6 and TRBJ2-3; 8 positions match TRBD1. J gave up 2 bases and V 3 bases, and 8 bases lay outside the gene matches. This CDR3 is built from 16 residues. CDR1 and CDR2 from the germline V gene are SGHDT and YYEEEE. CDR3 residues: CASSYFGQGFTDTQYF. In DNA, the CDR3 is TGTGCCAGCAGCTACTTTGGACAGGGATTCACAGATACGCAGTATTTT.

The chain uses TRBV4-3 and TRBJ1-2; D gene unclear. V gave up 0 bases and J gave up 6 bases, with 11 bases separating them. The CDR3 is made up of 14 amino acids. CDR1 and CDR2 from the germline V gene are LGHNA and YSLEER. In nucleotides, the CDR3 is TGCGCCAGCAGCCAAGAGGTCAGGTCCCATGGCTACACCTTC. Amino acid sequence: CASSQEVRSHGYTF.

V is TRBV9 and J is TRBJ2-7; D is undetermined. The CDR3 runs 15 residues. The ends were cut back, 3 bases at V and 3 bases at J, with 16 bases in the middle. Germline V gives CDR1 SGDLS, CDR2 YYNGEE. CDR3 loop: CASSAEDGQFYEQYF. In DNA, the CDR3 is TGTGCCAGCAGCGCCGAAGACGGGCAGTTCTACGAGCAGTACTTC.

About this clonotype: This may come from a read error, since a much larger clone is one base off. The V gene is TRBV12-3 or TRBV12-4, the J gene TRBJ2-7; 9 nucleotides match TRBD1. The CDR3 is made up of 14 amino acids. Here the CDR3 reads CGSSLDRGNHEQYF. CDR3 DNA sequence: TGTGGCAGCAGTTTGGACAGGGGTAACCACGAGCAGTACTTC.

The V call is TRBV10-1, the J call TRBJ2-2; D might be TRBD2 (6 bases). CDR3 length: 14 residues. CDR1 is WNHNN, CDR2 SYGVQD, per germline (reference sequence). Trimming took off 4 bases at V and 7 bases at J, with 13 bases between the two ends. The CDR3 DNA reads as TGCGCCAGCAGTGTCCTAGCGTTGGGCGGGGAGCTGTTTTTT. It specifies CASSVLALGGELFF.

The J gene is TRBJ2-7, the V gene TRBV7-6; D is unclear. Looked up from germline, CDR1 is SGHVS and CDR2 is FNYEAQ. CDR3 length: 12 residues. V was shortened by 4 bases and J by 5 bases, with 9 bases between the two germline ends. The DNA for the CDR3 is TGTGCCAGCAGCTCGTACATGGACGAGCAGTACTTC. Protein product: CASSSYMDEQYF.

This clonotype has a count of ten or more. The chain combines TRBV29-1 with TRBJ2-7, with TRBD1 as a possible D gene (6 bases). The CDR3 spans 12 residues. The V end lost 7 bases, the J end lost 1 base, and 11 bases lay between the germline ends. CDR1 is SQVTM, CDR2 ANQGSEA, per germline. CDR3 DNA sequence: TGCAGCGGGTCGACAGGATCCTACGAGCAGTACTTC. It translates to CSGSTGSYEQYF.

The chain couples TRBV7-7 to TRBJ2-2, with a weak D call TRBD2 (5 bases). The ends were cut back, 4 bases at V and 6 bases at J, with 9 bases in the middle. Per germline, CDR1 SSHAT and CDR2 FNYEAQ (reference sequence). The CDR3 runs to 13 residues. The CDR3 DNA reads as TGTGCCAGCAGCTCCTTCGGGGCCGGGGAGCTGTTTTTT. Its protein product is CASSSFGAGELFF. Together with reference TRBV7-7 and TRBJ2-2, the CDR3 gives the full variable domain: GAGVSQSPRYKVTKRGQDVTLRCDPISSHATLYWYQQALGQGPEFLTYFNYEAQPDKSGLPSDRFSAERPEGSISTLTIQRTEQRDSAMYRCASSSFGAGELFFGEGSRLTVL.

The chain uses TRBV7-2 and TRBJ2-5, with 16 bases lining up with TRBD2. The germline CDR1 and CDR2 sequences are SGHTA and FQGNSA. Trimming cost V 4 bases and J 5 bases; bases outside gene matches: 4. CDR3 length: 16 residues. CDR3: CASSSGLAGGPETQYF. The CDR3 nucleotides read TGTGCCAGCAGCTCGGGACTAGCGGGGGGGCCGGAGACCCAGTACTTC.

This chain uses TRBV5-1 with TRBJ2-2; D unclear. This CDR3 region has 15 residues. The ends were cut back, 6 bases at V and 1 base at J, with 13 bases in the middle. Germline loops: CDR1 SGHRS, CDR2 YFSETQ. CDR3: CASKMGIGNTGELFF. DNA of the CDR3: TGCGCCAGCAAGATGGGGATTGGGAACACCGGGGAGCTGTTTTTT.

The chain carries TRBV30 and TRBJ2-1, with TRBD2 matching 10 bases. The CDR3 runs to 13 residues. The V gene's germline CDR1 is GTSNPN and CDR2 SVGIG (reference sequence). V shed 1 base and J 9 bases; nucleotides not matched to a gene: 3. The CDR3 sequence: CAWSGRLAGEQFF. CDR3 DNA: TGTGCCTGGAGTGGCAGACTAGCGGGTGAGCAGTTCTTC.

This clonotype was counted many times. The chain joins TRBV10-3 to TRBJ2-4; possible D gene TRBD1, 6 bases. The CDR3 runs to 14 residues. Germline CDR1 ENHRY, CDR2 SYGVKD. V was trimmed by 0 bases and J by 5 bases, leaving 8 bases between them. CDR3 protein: CAISESWTENIQYF. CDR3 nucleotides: TGTGCCATCAGTGAGTCGTGGACAGAAAACATTCAGTACTTC.

The chain's CDR3 is CASSLRRRTDTQYF. The CDR3 coding sequence is TGTGCCAGCAGCTTAAGGAGACGCACAGATACGCAGTATTTT. The V call is TRBV7-2, the J call TRBJ2-3, with no clear D. The CDR3 extends over 14 amino acids. Trimming stripped 2 bases from V and 1 base from J, with 7 bases between. Germline CDR1 and CDR2: SGHTA and FQGNSA.

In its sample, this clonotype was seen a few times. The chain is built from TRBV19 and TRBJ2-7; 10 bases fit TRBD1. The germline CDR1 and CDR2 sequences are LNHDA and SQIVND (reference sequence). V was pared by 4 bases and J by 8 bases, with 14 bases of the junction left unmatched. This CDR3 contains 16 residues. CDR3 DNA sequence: TGTGCCAGTAGTACGCTCCCCGGGACAGGGGAAGGCCAGCAGTACTTC. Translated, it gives CASSTLPGTGEGQQYF.

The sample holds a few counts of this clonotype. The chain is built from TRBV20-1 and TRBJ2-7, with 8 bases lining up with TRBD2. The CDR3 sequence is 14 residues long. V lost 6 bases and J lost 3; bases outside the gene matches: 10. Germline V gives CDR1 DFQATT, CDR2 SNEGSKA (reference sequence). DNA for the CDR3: TGCAGTGCAACACCAGCGGGAGTAGGCTACGAGCAGTACTTC. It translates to CSATPAGVGYEQYF.

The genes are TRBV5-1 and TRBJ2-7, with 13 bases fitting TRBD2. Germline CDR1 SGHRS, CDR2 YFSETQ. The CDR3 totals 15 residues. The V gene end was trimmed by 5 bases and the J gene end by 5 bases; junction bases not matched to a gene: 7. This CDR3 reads CASSKGLAGANEQYF. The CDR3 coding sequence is TGCGCCAGCAGTAAAGGACTAGCGGGAGCAAACGAGCAGTACTTC.

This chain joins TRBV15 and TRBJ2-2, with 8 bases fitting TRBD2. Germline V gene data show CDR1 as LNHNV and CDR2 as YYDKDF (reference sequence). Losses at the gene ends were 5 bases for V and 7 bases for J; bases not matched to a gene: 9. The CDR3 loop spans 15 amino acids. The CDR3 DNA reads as TGTGCCACCAGCTTTTCCGGGGGGGGTATCGGGGAGCTGTTTTTT. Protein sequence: CATSFSGGGIGELFF.

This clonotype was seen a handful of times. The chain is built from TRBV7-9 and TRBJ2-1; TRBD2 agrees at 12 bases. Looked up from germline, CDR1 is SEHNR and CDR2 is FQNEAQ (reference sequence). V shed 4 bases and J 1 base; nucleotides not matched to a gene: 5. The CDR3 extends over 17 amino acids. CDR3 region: CASSSLGLAGSYNEQFF. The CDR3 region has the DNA TGTGCCAGCAGCTCTCTAGGACTAGCGGGGTCCTACAATGAGCAGTTCTTC.

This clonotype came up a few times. The CDR3 DNA reads as TGTGCCAGCAGCTTGTCAGGACTAGCGGGAGAAAGGGAGCAGTTCTTC. Amino acids: CASSLSGLAGEREQFF. The J gene is TRBJ2-1, the V gene TRBV5-5, with 13 bases matching TRBD2. CDR1 SGHKS and CDR2 YYEKEE come from the germline V gene (reference sequence). This CDR3 contains 16 residues. V shed 1 base, J shed 10 bases, and the junction held 8 bases outside the gene matches.

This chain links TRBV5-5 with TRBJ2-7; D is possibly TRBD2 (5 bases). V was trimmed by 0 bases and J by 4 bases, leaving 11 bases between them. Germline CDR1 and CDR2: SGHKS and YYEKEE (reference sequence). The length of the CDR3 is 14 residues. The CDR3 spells CASSLDGNKYEQYF. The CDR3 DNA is TGTGCCAGCAGCTTGGACGGGAACAAATACGAGCAGTACTTC.

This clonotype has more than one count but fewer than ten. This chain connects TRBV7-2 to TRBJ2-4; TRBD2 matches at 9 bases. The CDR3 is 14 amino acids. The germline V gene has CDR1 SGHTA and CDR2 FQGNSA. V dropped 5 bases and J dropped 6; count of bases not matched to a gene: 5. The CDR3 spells CASSEGLAANIQYF. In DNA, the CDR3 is TGTGCCAGCAGCGAGGGACTAGCCGCAAACATTCAGTACTTC. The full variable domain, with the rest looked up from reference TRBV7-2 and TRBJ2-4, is GAGVSQSPSNKVTEKGKDVELRCDPISGHTALYWYRQSLGQGLEFLIYFQGNSAPDKSGLPSDRFSAERTGGSVSTLTIQRTQQEDSAVYLCASSEGLAANIQYFGAGTRLSVL.

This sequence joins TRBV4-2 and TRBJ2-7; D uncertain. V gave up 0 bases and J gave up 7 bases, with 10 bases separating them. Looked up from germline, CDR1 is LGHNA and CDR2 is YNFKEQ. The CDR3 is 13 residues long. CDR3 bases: TGTGCCAGCAGCCAAGATGATGGCAGGGAGCAGTACTTC. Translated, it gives CASSQDDGREQYF.